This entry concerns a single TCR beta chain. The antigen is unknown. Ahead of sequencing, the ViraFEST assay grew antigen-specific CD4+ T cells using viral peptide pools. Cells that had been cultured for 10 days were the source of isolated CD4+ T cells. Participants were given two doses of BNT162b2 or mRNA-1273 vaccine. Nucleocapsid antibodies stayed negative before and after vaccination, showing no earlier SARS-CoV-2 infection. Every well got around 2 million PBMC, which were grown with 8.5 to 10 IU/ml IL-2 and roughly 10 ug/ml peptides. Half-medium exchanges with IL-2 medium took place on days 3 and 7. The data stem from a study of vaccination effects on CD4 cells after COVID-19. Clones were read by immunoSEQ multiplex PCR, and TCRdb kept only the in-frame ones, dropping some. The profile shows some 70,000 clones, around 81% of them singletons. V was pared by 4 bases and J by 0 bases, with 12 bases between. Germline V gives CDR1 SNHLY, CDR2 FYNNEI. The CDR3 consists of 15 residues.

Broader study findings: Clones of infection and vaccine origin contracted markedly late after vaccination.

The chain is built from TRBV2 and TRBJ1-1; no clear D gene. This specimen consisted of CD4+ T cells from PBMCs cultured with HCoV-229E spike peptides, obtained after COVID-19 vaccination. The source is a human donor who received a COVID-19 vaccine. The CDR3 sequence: CASSVEGSMNTEAFF. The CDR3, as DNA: TGTGCCAGCAGTGTCGAGGGTTCCATGAACACTGAAGCTTTCTTT.